The sequence of this TCR beta chain was determined in a study of blood T cell repertoires in COVID-19. Study information: The samples span acute and convalescent COVID-19 from the United States, Italy and Spain. Sample material is recorded as cDNA or gDNA derived from T cells, B-cell-depleted T cells, or PBMCs.

The CDR3 is made up of 16 amino acids. Germline V gene lookup returns CDR1 MRHNA and CDR2 SNTAGT. Trimming cost V 4 bases and J 3 bases; bases outside gene matches: 8. Study processing details: Estimated nucleated cell counts came from reference gene primer amplification. The protocol was immunoSEQ multiplex PCR, while the TCRdb copy is restricted to in-frame clones and leaves out a portion. From that table come the V and J calls and clone size; the DNA was used to work out D and trimming. The sample records 150,000 to 200,000 clones, around nine tenths being singletons. This TCR came from a man aged 18 to 30 with active or convalescent COVID-19. The sample taken for sequencing was peripheral blood. This sequence joins TRBV6-4 and TRBJ2-2; 7 bases line up with TRBD1. CDR3 in DNA: TGTGCCAGCAGTGTTACGACAGGGAGTGACACCGGGGAGCTGTTTTTT. Protein: CASSVTTGSDTGELFF.